A single sample gave rise to the 22 T cell receptor beta chains below, sequenced in a study of Graves' ophthalmopathy and Graves' hyperthyroidism. Scientists amplified the TCR beta CDR3 regions from RNA transcripts. HTBI primers were used in a first-round RT-PCR, which preceded a second-round multiplex PCR. TCRdb reanalysed the multiplex PCR reads using MiXCR and keeps one entry per CDR3 protein. The sample has almost 750,000 distinct CDR3 sequences, roughly 41% seen once. The specimen was peripheral blood. The receptors were sampled from an adult man with Graves' ophthalmopathy.

V is TRBV20-1 and J is TRBJ1-2; 8 nucleotides agree with TRBD1. CDR1 and CDR2 from the germline V gene are DFQATT and SNEGSKA (reference sequence). The junction had 6 bases not matched to a gene; V was cut back by 2 bases and J by 4 bases. CDR3 length: 14 residues. CDR3 region: CSARYDTGGYGYTF. DNA for the CDR3: TGCAGTGCTAGATACGATACAGGGGGCTATGGCTACACCTTC.

This chain connects TRBV7-9 to TRBJ2-2; no definite D call. Germline assignment: CDR1 SEHNR and CDR2 FQNEAQ (reference sequence). V lost 1 base and J lost 8, with 5 bases in between. The CDR3 is 12 residues long. CDR3 DNA: TGTGCCAGCAGCTTAGAAGATGGGGAGCTGTTTTTT. Translating it yields CASSLEDGELFF.

This clonotype was picked up a small number of times. This chain uses TRBV6-6 with TRBJ2-7; D is undetermined. This CDR3 is 12 amino acids long. V lost 2 bases to trimming and J lost 5 bases, with 7 bases between them. Germline V gene sequence: CDR1 MNHNY, CDR2 SVGAGI (reference sequence). The CDR3 region is CASSYGSNEQYF. The CDR3 region has the DNA TGTGCCAGCAGTTACGGCAGTAACGAGCAGTACTTC.

This clonotype was detected only a few times. Sequence at one end of the junction differs from germline and may be a read error. The chain is built from TRBV10-2 and TRBJ1-3, with TRBD1 matching 11 bases. CDR1 and CDR2 from the germline V gene are WSHSY and SAAADI. The length of the CDR3 is 17 residues. CDR3 amino acids: CASSYRTGGLRGNTIYF. The CDR3 DNA follows: TGTGCCAGCAGTTACAGGACAGGGGGCTTACGTGGAAACACCATATATTTT.

As regards this clonotype: A much larger clone differs by one base, so this may be a read error. The V gene is TRBV29-1, the J gene TRBJ2-7; D is unclear. V was cut by 7 bases and J by 5 bases, with 15 bases left in between. The length of the CDR3 is 12 residues. Germline CDR1 reads SQVTM; CDR2 reads ANQGSEA. The CDR3 coding sequence is TGCAGCGCCGTCGGACGGTCCGACGAGCAGTACTTC. This encodes CSAVGRSDEQYF.

About this clonotype itself: A single base separates this from a much larger clone, so it may be a read error. Because the CDR3 is missing its conserved closing phenylalanine or tryptophan, this is likely a read error. J is TRBJ1-1 and V is TRBV29-1, with D possibly being TRBD1 (5 bases). V was cut by 1 base and J by 4 bases, with 13 bases left in between. The length of the CDR3 is 14 residues. From germline, CDR1 is SQVTM and CDR2 ANQGSEA. In DNA, the CDR3 is TGCAGCGTTGAAGGCATGGGGGGGAGCACTGAAGCTTTCTTA. Protein sequence: CSVEGMGGSTEAFL.

This clonotype has just a few counts. The chain has TRBV11-2 and TRBJ2-7; TRBD2 matches 8 bases. Per germline, CDR1 SGHAT and CDR2 FQNNGV. With V trimmed by 8 bases and J by 4 bases, 13 bases remained unmatched. This CDR3 contains 15 residues. CDR3 region: CASGEPGLETYEQYF. In DNA form, the CDR3 reads TGTGCCAGCGGAGAACCGGGACTAGAAACTTACGAGCAGTACTTC.

This clonotype was counted many times. The V gene is TRBV13, the J gene TRBJ2-5; D assignment may be TRBD1 or TRBD2 (5 bases each). Germline loops: CDR1 PRHDT, CDR2 FYEKMQ (reference sequence). Trimming pared 5 bases from V and 3 bases from J, leaving 7 bases between. CDR3 size: 12 residues. As DNA, the CDR3 is TGTGCCAGCAGCGGGACCAAAGAGACCCAGTACTTC. It specifies CASSGTKETQYF. The full variable domain, with the rest looked up from reference TRBV13 and TRBJ2-5, is AAGVIQSPRHLIKEKRETATLKCYPIPRHDTVYWYQQGPGQDPQFLISFYEKMQSDKGSIPDRFSAQQFSDYHSELNMSSLELGDSALYFCASSGTKETQYFGPGTRLLVL.

To note about this clonotype: A clone one base away is much larger, so this may be a read error. The J gene is TRBJ1-4, the V gene TRBV25-1, with a weak D call TRBD1 (5 bases). CDR3 length: 14 amino acids. Germline values: CDR1 MGHDK, CDR2 SYGVNS. V shed 3 bases and J shed 7 bases, with 12 bases lying between them. The CDR3 DNA follows: TGTGCCAGCAGTGATTCCGGGGACGGTGAAAAACTGTTTTTT. It is translated as CASSDSGDGEKLFF.

On this clonotype itself: A clone one base away is much larger, so this may be a read error. The V and J genes are TRBV24-1 and TRBJ2-7, with TRBD1 matching 7 bases. Germline V gene lookup returns CDR1 KGHDR and CDR2 SFDVKD. The CDR3 length is 13 residues. Unmatched junction bases numbered 8, after V lost 4 bases and J lost 9 bases. CDR3 sequence reads: CATSDSDRLVQYF. CDR3 nucleotide sequence: TGTGCCACCAGTGACTCGGACAGGCTTGTGCAGTACTTC.

There are a few counts of this clonotype. The chain has TRBV7-9 and TRBJ1-1; D remains ambiguous. V was trimmed by 2 bases and J by 3 bases, leaving 13 bases between them. Germline loops: CDR1 SEHNR, CDR2 FQNEAQ (reference sequence). The CDR3 sequence is 15 residues long. CDR3 in amino acids: CASSLIAGGDTEAFF. In DNA form, the CDR3 reads TGTGCCAGCAGCTTAATAGCCGGTGGGGACACTGAAGCTTTCTTT.

Details on this clonotype: Its ends do not fully match the called genes, so a read error is possible. The gene calls are TRBV29-1 and TRBJ1-5, with TRBD1 as a possible D gene (5 bases). Germline CDR1 and CDR2: SQVTM and ANQGSEA. This CDR3 comprises 12 residues. The DNA for the CDR3 is TGCAGCTTTTTTGACAGCAGTCAGCCCCAGCATTTT. Amino acid sequence: CSFFDSSQPQHF.

In its sample, this clonotype was seen many times. DNA for the CDR3: TGCGCCAGCAGTGTAGGACAGCCCTATGGCTACACCTTC. This gives the protein CASSVGQPYGYTF. The V gene is TRBV10-2, the J gene TRBJ1-2, with a weak D call TRBD1 (6 bases). Trimming removed 4 bases from V and 4 bases from J, with 10 bases in between. Germline values: CDR1 WSHSY, CDR2 SAAADI. CDR3 size: 13 residues.

The chain is built from TRBV24-1 and TRBJ2-5; 11 bases agree with TRBD2. CDR3 length equals 18 residues. The germline V gene encodes CDR1 KGHDR and CDR2 SFDVKD. V lost 8 bases to trimming and J lost 3 bases; unmatched junction nucleotides: 16. CDR3: CATTEGKRATSGKETQYF. The CDR3 bases are TGTGCCACCACAGAGGGAAAAAGGGCGACTAGCGGGAAAGAGACCCAGTACTTC.

This clonotype was picked up many times. The genes are TRBV10-3 and TRBJ1-2; no clear D gene. Germline CDR1 and CDR2: ENHRY and SYGVKD. Trimming took 0 bases from V and 9 from J, leaving 14 bases between them. CDR3 length: 14 residues. CDR3 sequence: CAISESGRGGSYTF. In nucleotides, the CDR3 is TGTGCCATCAGTGAGTCCGGCCGGGGTGGCAGCTACACCTTC.

This clonotype showed up many times. V usage is TRBV14 and J usage is TRBJ1-2; D not certain. V dropped 1 base and J dropped 0 bases, with 9 bases sitting between them. Germline V CDR1 and CDR2: SGHDN, FVKESK. The CDR3 length is 15 residues. The DNA for the CDR3 is TGTGCCAGCAGCCAAGGGAAGGGAGCTAACTATGGCTACACCTTC. As protein: CASSQGKGANYGYTF. Filled out from reference TRBV14 and TRBJ1-2, the complete variable domain reads EAGVTQFPSHSVIEKGQTVTLRCDPISGHDNLYWYRRVMGKEIKFLLHFVKESKQDESGMPNNRFLAERTGGTYSTLKVQPAELEDSGVYFCASSQGKGANYGYTFGSGTRLTVV.

This clonotype was counted only a few times. This chain connects TRBV2 to TRBJ2-7, with 10 bases aligning to TRBD2. CDR1 and CDR2 (germline): SNHLY, FYNNEI. V dropped 4 bases and J dropped 3; count of bases not matched to a gene: 3. This CDR3 region has 14 residues. The CDR3 coding sequence is TGTGCCAGCAGTGGGATAGCGGGAGGCTACGAGCAGTACTTC. Its translation is CASSGIAGGYEQYF.

This clonotype was seen a handful of times. J is TRBJ2-7 and V is TRBV12-3 or TRBV12-4, with TRBD1 matching over 7 bases. With V trimmed by 5 bases and J by 5 bases, 6 bases remained unmatched. The CDR3 is 13 amino acids. CDR3 residues: CASSRTDRDEQYF. CDR3 sequence (DNA): TGTGCCAGCAGTCGAACCGACAGGGACGAGCAGTACTTC.

Comment on this clonotype: A junction boundary mismatches the germline segment, possibly from a read error. The rearrangement uses TRBV10-3 and TRBJ2-3; a weak D match, TRBD2 (5 bases). Per the germline V gene, CDR1 is ENHRY and CDR2 is SYGVKD. CDR3 length: 12 residues. The CDR3, as DNA: TGTGCCATCAGTGAGTCGACGACTACTGGCCGTTTT. It yields the protein CAISESTTTGRF.

This clonotype has ten or more counts. The rearrangement links TRBV29-1 to TRBJ1-5; D perhaps matches TRBD1 (5 bases). From germline, CDR1 is SQVTM and CDR2 ANQGSEA. Trimming removed 4 bases at V and 5 bases at J, with 12 bases between. This CDR3 has 13 amino acids. The CDR3 nucleotides read TGCAGCGTTGGGGATGGGGCTGATCAGCCCCAGCATTTT. Residues: CSVGDGADQPQHF.

This clonotype has a handful of counts. This chain joins TRBV5-1 and TRBJ1-5; D possibly corresponds to TRBD1 (6 bases). V shed 2 bases and J shed 2 bases, with 11 bases lying between them. CDR1 is SGHRS, CDR2 YFSETQ, per germline. The CDR3 covers 15 residues. The CDR3 sequence: CASSLGDTRNQPQHF. DNA for the CDR3: TGCGCCAGCAGCTTAGGGGACACCCGCAATCAGCCCCAGCATTTT.

Notes on this clonotype: At one end the junction does not follow the germline gene, possibly because of a read error. The chain joins TRBV20-1 to TRBJ1-1; TRBD1 matches at 7 bases. This CDR3 contains 13 residues. The germline gives CDR1 DFQATT, CDR2 SNEGSKA (reference sequence). In nucleotides, the CDR3 is TGCAGTGCTAAAGGGACAGTCAGCACTGAAGCTTTGTTT. It specifies CSAKGTVSTEALF.